This section outlines one TCR beta chain sequence together with its context. Its antigen is as yet unknown. This entry belongs to a study of cytomegalovirus exposure and HLA in healthy donors. Study-level results: In a later analysis, V- and J-gene trimming of beta chains associated with a DCLRE1C missense variant, replicated independently.

PCR used 60 Vbeta primers and 13 Jbeta primers. Generated by immunoSEQ multiplex PCR, the TCRdb table keeps only in-frame clones and is missing some. The data hold more than 65,000 clones, with approximately 74% observed a single time. Input material: PBMCs. This TCR was recovered from a woman in her fifties or sixties in good health and CMV-seropositive.

The CDR3 DNA reads TGCGCCAGCAGACCGGGACACTACAATGAGCAGTTCTTC. Translating gives CASRPGHYNEQFF. The chain joins TRBV5-1 to TRBJ2-1, with TRBD1 as a possible D gene (6 bases). Germline CDR1 is SGHRS and CDR2 is YFSETQ. The V end lost 5 bases, the J end lost 3 bases, and 9 bases lay between the germline ends. The CDR3 extends over 13 amino acids. Based on the CDR3 plus reference TRBV5-1 and TRBJ2-1, the full variable domain is KAGVTQTPRYLIKTRGQQVTLSCSPISGHRSVSWYQQTPGQGLQFLFEYFSETQRNKGNFPGRFSGRQFSNSRSEMNVSTLELGDSALYLCASRPGHYNEQFFGPGTRLTVL.